The 21 T cell receptor beta chains listed next were all sequenced from one sample in a study of cytomegalovirus exposure and HLA in healthy donors. The PCR had 60 Vbeta and 13 Jbeta primers. Method: immunoSEQ multiplex PCR; TCRdb's copy keeps in-frame clones and lacks some. The profile shows 120,000 to 150,000 clones, under 90% of them singletons. The sample taken for sequencing was PBMCs. These receptors came from a boy younger than 10 in good health and CMV-seronegative.

This sequence joins TRBV4-1 and TRBJ1-5; D possibly corresponds to TRBD1 (6 bases). Between the trimmed V and J ends, which lost 5 bases and 5 bases, there was a span of 16 bases. There are 15 residues in the CDR3. CDR1 MGHRA and CDR2 YSYEKL come from the germline V gene. The DNA of the CDR3 is TGCGCCAGCAGCTCCCGCGGGGGGGCGTATCAGCCCCAGCATTTT. This encodes CASSSRGGAYQPQHF.

This chain connects TRBV25-1 to TRBJ2-5; TRBD2 agrees at 10 bases. The CDR3 sequence is 16 residues long. Trimming took 8 bases from V and 4 from J; bases not matched to a gene: 13. Germline-derived CDR1 and CDR2 are MGHDK and SYGVNS. In DNA, the CDR3 is TGTGCCAGCTCAGGGCTAGCGGGAGTTTCTCGAGAGACCCAGTACTTC. It codes for CASSGLAGVSRETQYF.

J is TRBJ2-1 and V is TRBV13; 8 positions match TRBD2. Germline values: CDR1 PRHDT, CDR2 FYEKMQ (reference sequence). The CDR3 has 15 amino acids. Germline trimming cut 2 bases from V and 4 bases from J; bases unmatched to any gene: 4. The chain's CDR3 is CASSLTGGIYNEQFF. CDR3 bases: TGTGCCAGCAGCTTAACGGGAGGGATTTACAATGAGCAGTTCTTC.

The chain joins TRBV4-3 to TRBJ2-7; the match to TRBD2 covers 11 bases. CDR1 and CDR2 (germline): LGHNA, YSLEER. The CDR3 is 16 amino acids. After removal of 1 base from V and 7 bases from J, the junction contained 9 bases not matched to a gene. The CDR3 loop is CASSQGLVAGGREQYF. The CDR3 DNA reads as TGCGCCAGCAGCCAAGGGTTGGTAGCGGGAGGGCGAGAGCAGTACTTC.

CDR3 amino acids: CASSETNGQTLHF. The CDR3 nucleotides are TGTGCCAGCAGTGAGACTAATGGGCAAACCCTCCACTTT. The chain employs TRBV6-4 and TRBJ1-6; D is unclear. V was shortened by 3 bases and J by 14 bases, with 14 bases between the two germline ends. The CDR3 sequence is 13 residues long. The germline CDR1 and CDR2 sequences are MRHNA and SNTAGT.

V and J are TRBV10-1 and TRBJ1-5, with D hard to call. The CDR3 has 15 residues. From germline, CDR1 is WNHNN and CDR2 SYGVQD (reference sequence). Trimming pared 9 bases from V and 6 bases from J, leaving 21 bases between. Written as DNA, the CDR3 is TGCGCCAGATATTGGGCAGGTTCGGCAGGTCAGCCCCAGCATTTT. Its protein product is CARYWAGSAGQPQHF.

This clone was counted once. V gene TRBV9 combines with J gene TRBJ1-1, with a weak D call TRBD1 (5 bases). The CDR3 totals 16 residues. Germline CDR1 and CDR2: SGDLS and YYNGEE. V was trimmed by 1 base and J by 0 bases, leaving 13 bases between them. The CDR3 protein is CASSVTGQNMNTEAFF. The CDR3 region has the DNA TGTGCCAGCAGCGTAACCGGACAAAACATGAACACTGAAGCTTTCTTT.

The CDR3 DNA reads as TGTGCCAGCAGCGAACAGGAGTTTAACTATGGCTACACCTTC. This translates into CASSEQEFNYGYTF. V gene TRBV9 combines with J gene TRBJ1-2, with D possibly being TRBD1 (5 bases). CDR1 and CDR2 from the germline V gene are SGDLS and YYNGEE. The V gene lost 3 bases and the J gene lost 1 base, with 10 bases spanning the gap. The CDR3 totals 14 residues.

This chain uses TRBV30 with TRBJ2-3; 10 bases are shared with TRBD2. CDR1 GTSNPN and CDR2 SVGIG come from the germline V gene (reference sequence). CDR3 length equals 15 residues. Trimming at V came to 2 bases and at J to 7 bases, leaving 9 bases not matched to a gene. The CDR3 nucleotides read TGTGCCTGGAGTTACAGCGGGGGGGCCTCGTATACGCAGTATTTT. Translation: CAWSYSGGASYTQYF. The entire variable domain, with the rest obtained from reference TRBV30 and TRBJ2-3, is as follows: SQTIHQWPATLVQPVGSPLSLECTVEGTSNPNLYWYRQAAGRGLQLLFYSVGIGQISSEVPQNLSASRPQDRQFILSSKKLLLSDSGFYLCAWSYSGGASYTQYFGPGTRLTVL.

A remark on this clone: Distinct nucleotide sequences in the sample also encode this CDR3. The chain combines TRBV5-1 with TRBJ2-5, with 9 nucleotides matching TRBD1. The CDR3 has 14 amino acids. With V trimmed by 3 bases and J by 5 bases, 5 bases remained unmatched. Per the germline V gene, CDR1 is SGHRS and CDR2 is YFSETQ. CDR3 sequence: CASSSTGGRETQYF. As DNA, the CDR3 is TGCGCCAGCAGCTCGACAGGGGGGAGGGAGACCCAGTACTTC.

This sequence joins TRBV29-1 and TRBJ2-3; tentatively, D is TRBD2 (5 bases). Per germline, CDR1 SQVTM and CDR2 ANQGSEA. Trimming removed 7 bases from V and 0 bases from J, with 14 bases in between. The CDR3 spans 14 residues. The CDR3 region has the DNA TGCAGCGCCAACTCCGGACTCAGCACAGATACGCAGTATTTT. Amino acid sequence: CSANSGLSTDTQYF.

A few counts support this clone. The chain combines TRBV2 with TRBJ1-2; tentative D call: TRBD1 (6 bases). The germline gives CDR1 SNHLY, CDR2 FYNNEI. Trimming took off 3 bases at V and 1 base at J, with 6 bases between the two ends. This CDR3 has 13 amino acids. CDR3 region: CASSEGHNYGYTF. In DNA, the CDR3 is TGTGCCAGCAGTGAGGGACATAACTATGGCTACACCTTC.

The chain couples TRBV9 to TRBJ1-3; TRBD1 is a possible D gene (5 bases). The CDR3 is made up of 14 amino acids. V gave up 0 bases and J gave up 2 bases, with 6 bases separating them. Germline V gene lookup returns CDR1 SGDLS and CDR2 YYNGEE. CDR3 region: CASSVVGAGNTIYF. CDR3 DNA: TGTGCCAGCAGCGTAGTAGGGGCTGGAAACACCATATATTTT.

The V and J genes are TRBV19 and TRBJ1-2; D call uncertain. Trimming shortened V by 0 bases and J by 5 bases, and 13 bases separated the two germline ends. CDR1 is LNHDA, CDR2 SQIVND, per germline (reference sequence). The CDR3 covers 15 residues. For the CDR3, the DNA is TGTGCCAGTAGTATAGAAGACACCTTCCTTTATGGCTACACCTTC. Amino acid sequence: CASSIEDTFLYGYTF.

The rearrangement uses TRBV7-9 and TRBJ1-4; no clear D. The CDR3 runs 15 residues. Trimming pared 0 bases from V and 8 bases from J, leaving 13 bases between. Germline CDR1 is SEHNR and CDR2 is FQNEAQ (reference sequence). This chain's CDR3 is CASSLAGPRGEKLFF. The CDR3 DNA is TGTGCCAGCAGCTTAGCCGGACCCAGAGGGGAAAAACTGTTTTTT.

The chain uses TRBV6-1 and TRBJ1-6; D might be TRBD1 (6 bases). V lost 7 bases and J lost 3, with 7 bases in between. Germline CDR1 and CDR2: MNHNS and SASEGT. The CDR3 length is 13 residues. CDR3 sequence (DNA): TGTGCCAGCACAGGGGACTATAATTCACCCCTCCACTTT. Protein product: CASTGDYNSPLHF.

This chain connects TRBV30 to TRBJ1-2; 7 bases are a match to TRBD1. V lost 2 bases to trimming and J lost 2 bases; unmatched junction nucleotides: 11. This CDR3 has 16 amino acids. CDR1 and CDR2 from the germline V gene are GTSNPN and SVGIG (reference sequence). The CDR3 sequence is CAWSLRRDSGNYGYTF. The CDR3 nucleotides are TGTGCCTGGAGTTTGCGCCGGGACAGTGGAAACTATGGCTACACCTTC.

The rearrangement links TRBV18 to TRBJ2-7; TRBD2 agrees at 9 bases. Germline CDR1 reads KGHSH; CDR2 reads LQKENI. CDR3 length: 14 residues. V lost 4 bases, J lost 6 bases, and 7 bases stayed unmatched. The CDR3 is CASSRGGGSAEQYF. The CDR3 coding sequence is TGTGCCAGCTCACGCGGGGGGGGCTCGGCCGAGCAGTACTTC.

Worth noting for this clone: Germline and junction disagree at one end, which may indicate a read error. The chain combines TRBV10-3 with TRBJ1-4, with no clear D. The CDR3 consists of 16 residues. Per germline, CDR1 ENHRY and CDR2 SYGVKD. CDR3 bases: TGTGCCATCAGTGCACGTCGTGAACTAGCTAATGAAAAACTGTCTTTT. It yields the protein CAISARRELANEKLSF.

The sample holds a few counts of this clone. This chain links TRBV28 with TRBJ2-1, with D unclear. CDR3 size: 12 residues. Germline-derived CDR1 and CDR2 are MDHEN and SYDVKM. The V and J ends lost 2 bases and 9 bases respectively, with 8 bases between them. CDR3 residues: CASSLRYAEQFF. CDR3 sequence (DNA): TGTGCCAGCAGTTTACGCTACGCTGAGCAGTTCTTC.

The V and J genes are TRBV2 and TRBJ1-1, with a possible D match to TRBD1 (5 bases). This CDR3 region has 15 residues. V dropped 10 bases and J dropped 5 bases, with 23 bases sitting between them. CDR1 is SNHLY, CDR2 FYNNEI, per germline. CDR3 DNA: TGTGCCACCACAACCGGGGGGTGGGGTAAAACTGAAGCTTTCTTT. Translated, it gives CATTTGGWGKTEAFF.